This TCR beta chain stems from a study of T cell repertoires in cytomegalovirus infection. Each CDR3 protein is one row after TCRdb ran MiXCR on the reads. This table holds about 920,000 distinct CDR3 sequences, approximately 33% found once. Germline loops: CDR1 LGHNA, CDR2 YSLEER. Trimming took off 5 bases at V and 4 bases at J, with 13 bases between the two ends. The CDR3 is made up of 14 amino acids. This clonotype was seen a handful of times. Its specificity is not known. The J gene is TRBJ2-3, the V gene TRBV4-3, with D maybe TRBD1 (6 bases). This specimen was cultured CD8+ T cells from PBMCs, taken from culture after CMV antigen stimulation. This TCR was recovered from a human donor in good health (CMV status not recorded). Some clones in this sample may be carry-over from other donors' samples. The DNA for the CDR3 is TGCGCCAGCAGCAAAAAAGAGGGGGCAGATACGCAGTATTTT. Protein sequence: CASSKKEGADTQYF.